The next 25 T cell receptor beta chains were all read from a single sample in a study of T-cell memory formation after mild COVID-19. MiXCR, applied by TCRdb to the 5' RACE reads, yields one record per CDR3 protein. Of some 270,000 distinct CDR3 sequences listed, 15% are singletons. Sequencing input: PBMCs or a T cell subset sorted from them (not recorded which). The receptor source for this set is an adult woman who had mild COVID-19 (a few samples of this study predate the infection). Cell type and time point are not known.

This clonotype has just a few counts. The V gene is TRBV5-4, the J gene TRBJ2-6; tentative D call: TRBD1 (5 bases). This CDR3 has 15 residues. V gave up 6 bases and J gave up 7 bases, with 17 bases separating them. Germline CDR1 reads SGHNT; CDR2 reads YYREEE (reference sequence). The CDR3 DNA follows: TGTGCCAGCACCAGACAGTCGGTATTAGCCAACGTCCTGACTTTC. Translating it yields CASTRQSVLANVLTF. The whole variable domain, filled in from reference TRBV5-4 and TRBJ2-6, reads ETGVTQSPTHLIKTRGQQVTLRCSSQSGHNTVSWYQQALGQGPQFIFQYYREEENGRGNFPPRFSGLQFPNYSSELNVNALELDDSALYLCASTRQSVLANVLTFGAGSRLTVL.

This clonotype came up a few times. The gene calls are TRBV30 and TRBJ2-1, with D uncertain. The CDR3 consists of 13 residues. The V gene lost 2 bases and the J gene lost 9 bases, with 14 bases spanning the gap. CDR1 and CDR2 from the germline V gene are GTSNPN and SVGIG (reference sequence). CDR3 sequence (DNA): TGTGCCTGGAGTTTCCTCGCGTTCGGTGAGCAGTTCTTC. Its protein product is CAWSFLAFGEQFF.

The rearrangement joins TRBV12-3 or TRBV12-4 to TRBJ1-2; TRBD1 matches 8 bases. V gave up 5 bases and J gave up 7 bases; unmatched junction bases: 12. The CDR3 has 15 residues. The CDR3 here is CASSPGPGGSLGYTF. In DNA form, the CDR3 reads TGTGCCAGCAGTCCGGGGCCAGGGGGCAGTCTTGGCTACACCTTC.

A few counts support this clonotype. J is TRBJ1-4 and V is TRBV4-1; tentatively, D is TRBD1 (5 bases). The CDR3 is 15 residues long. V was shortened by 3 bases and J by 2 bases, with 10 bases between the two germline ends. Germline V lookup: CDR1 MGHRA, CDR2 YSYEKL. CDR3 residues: CASSQRGLTNEKLFF. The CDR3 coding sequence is TGCGCCAGCAGCCAGAGGGGCCTGACTAATGAAAAACTGTTTTTT.

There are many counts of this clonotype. The CDR3 DNA sequence: TGCAGTGCTAGTCAGGGAATTGAAGCTTTCTTT. Its protein product is CSASQGIEAFF. The rearrangement joins TRBV20-1 to TRBJ1-1; tentatively, D is TRBD1 (5 bases). Per the germline V gene, CDR1 is DFQATT and CDR2 is SNEGSKA (reference sequence). The CDR3 length is 11 residues. V lost 3 bases, J lost 7 bases, and 9 bases lay in between.

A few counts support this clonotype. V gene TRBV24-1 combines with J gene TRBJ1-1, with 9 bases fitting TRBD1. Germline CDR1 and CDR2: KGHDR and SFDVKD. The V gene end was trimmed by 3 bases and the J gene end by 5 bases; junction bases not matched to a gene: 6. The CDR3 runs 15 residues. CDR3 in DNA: TGTGCCACCAGTGATGCAGGGACAGGGAGTACTGAAGCTTTCTTT. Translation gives CATSDAGTGSTEAFF.

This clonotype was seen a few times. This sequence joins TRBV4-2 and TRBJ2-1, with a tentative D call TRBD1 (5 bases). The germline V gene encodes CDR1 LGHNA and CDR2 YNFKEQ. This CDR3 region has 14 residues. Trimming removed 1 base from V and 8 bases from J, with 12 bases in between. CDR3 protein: CASSQVSRGDEQFF. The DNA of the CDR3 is TGTGCCAGCAGCCAAGTCAGTAGGGGCGATGAGCAGTTCTTC.

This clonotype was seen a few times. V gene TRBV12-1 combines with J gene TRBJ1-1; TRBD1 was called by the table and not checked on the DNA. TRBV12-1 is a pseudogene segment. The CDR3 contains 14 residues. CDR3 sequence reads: CASSLTGGHTEAFF. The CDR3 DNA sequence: TGTGCCAGCAGCTTGACAGGGGGCCACACTGAAGCTTTCTTT.

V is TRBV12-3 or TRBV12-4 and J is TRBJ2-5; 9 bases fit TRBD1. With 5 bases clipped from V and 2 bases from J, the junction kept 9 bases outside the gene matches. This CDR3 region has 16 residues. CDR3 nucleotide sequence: TGTGCCAGCAGTCCGGGGACAGGGAGACGACAAGAGACCCAGTACTTC. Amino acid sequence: CASSPGTGRRQETQYF.

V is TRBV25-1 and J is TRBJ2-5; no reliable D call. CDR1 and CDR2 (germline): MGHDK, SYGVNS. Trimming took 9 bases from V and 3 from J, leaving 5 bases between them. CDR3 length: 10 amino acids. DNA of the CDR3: TGTGCCAGGAATGAAGAGACCCAGTACTTC. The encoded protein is CARNEETQYF.

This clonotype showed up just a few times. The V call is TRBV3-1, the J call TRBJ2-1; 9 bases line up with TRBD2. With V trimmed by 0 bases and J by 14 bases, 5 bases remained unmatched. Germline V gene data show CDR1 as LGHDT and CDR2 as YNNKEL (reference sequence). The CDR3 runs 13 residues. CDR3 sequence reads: CASSQDVLAGEFF. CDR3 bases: TGTGCCAGCAGCCAAGATGTTTTAGCGGGGGAGTTCTTC.

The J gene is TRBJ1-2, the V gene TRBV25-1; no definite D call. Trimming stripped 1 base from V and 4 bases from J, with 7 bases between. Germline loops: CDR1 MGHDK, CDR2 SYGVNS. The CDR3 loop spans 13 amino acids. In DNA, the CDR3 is TGTGCCAGCAGTGAATTGATCGGCTATGGCTACACCTTC. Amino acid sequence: CASSELIGYGYTF.

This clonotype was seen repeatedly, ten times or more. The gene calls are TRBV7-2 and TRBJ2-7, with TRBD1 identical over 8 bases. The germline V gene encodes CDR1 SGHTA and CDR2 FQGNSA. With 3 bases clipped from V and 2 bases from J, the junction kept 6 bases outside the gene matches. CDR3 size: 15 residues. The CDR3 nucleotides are TGTGCCAGCAGCTTGGACAGGGTAACAACCTACGAGCAGTACTTC. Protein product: CASSLDRVTTYEQYF.

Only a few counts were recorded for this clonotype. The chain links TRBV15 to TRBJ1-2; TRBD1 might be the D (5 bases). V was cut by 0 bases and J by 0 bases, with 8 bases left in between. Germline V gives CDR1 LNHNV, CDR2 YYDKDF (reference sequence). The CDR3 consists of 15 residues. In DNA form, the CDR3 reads TGTGCCACCAGCAGAGATTGGGGACCTAACTATGGCTACACCTTC. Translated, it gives CATSRDWGPNYGYTF.

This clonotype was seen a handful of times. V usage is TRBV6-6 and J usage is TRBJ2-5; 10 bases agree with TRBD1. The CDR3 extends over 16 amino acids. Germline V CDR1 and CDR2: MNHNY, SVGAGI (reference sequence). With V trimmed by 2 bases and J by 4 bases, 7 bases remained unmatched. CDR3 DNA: TGTGCCAGCAGTTACAACTACCGGACAGGGGGAGAGACCCAGTACTTC. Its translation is CASSYNYRTGGETQYF.

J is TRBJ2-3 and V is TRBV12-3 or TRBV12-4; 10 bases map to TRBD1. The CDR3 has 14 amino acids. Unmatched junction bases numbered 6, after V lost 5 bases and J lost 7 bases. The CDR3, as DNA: TGTGCCAGCAGTCCGGGACAGGGGCGGAATACGCAGTATTTT. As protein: CASSPGQGRNTQYF.

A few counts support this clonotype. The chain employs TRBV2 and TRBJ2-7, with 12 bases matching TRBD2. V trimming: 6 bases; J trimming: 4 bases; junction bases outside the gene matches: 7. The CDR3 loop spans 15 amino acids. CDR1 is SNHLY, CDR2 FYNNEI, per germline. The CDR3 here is CASSHLAGGKYEQYF. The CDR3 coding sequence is TGTGCCAGCAGCCACCTAGCGGGGGGGAAATACGAGCAGTACTTC.

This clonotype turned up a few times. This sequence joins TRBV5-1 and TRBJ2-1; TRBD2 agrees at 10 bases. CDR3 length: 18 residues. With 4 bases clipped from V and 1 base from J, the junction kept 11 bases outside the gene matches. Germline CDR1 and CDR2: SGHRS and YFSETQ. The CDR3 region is CASSMPLTSGESYNEQFF. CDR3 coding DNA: TGCGCCAGCAGCATGCCACTTACTAGCGGGGAGTCCTACAATGAGCAGTTCTTC.

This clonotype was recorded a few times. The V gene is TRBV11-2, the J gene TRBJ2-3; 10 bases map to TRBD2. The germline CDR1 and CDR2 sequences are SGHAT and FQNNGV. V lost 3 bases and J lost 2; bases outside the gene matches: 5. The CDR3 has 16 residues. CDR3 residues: CASSFTSGMSTDTQYF. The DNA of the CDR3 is TGTGCCAGCAGCTTTACTAGCGGGATGTCCACAGATACGCAGTATTTT.

DNA of the CDR3: TGTGCCAGCGGGGTTAGGCAGGCAAACTATGGCTACACCTTC. It specifies CASGVRQANYGYTF. The chain combines TRBV7-2 with TRBJ1-2; D is unresolved. CDR3 length: 14 residues. The germline V and J ends were trimmed by 8 bases and 2 bases, with 15 bases remaining between them. CDR1 SGHTA and CDR2 FQGNSA come from the germline V gene.

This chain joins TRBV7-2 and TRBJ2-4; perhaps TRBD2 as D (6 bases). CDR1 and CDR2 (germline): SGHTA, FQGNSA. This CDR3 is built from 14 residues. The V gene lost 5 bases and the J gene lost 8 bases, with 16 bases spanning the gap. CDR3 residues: CASSRRGRGDIQYF. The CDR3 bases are TGTGCCAGCAGCCGGAGGGGTAGAGGGGACATTCAGTACTTC.

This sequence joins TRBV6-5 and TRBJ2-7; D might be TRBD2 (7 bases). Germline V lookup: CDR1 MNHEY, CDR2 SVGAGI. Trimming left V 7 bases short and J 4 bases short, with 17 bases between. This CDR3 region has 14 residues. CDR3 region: CASTRGPKGYEQYF. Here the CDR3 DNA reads TGTGCCAGCACGCGGGGGCCCAAGGGATACGAGCAGTACTTC.

The CDR3, as DNA: TGTGCCAGCAGCTTGGGGGACAGGGATGTGGGGGAGCTGTTTTTT. This translates into CASSLGDRDVGELFF. V is TRBV5-4 and J is TRBJ2-2; 9 nucleotides match TRBD1. V lost 0 bases, J lost 8 bases, and 5 bases stayed unmatched. Germline lookup yields CDR1 SGHNT and CDR2 YYREEE (reference sequence). This CDR3 contains 15 residues.

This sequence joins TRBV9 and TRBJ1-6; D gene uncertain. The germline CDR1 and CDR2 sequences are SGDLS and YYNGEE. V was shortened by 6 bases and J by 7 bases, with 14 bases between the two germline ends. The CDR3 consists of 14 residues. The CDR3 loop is CASKAGSQNSPLHF. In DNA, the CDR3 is TGTGCCAGCAAAGCGGGATCCCAAAATTCACCCCTCCACTTT.

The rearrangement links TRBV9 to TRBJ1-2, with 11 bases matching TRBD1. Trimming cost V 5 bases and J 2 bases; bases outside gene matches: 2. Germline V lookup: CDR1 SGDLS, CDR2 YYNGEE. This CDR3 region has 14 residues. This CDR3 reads CASRGQGGNYGYTF. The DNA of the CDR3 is TGTGCCAGCAGGGGACAGGGGGGCAACTATGGCTACACCTTC.